One and the same sample provided the 5 T cell receptor beta chains below, sequenced in a study of CD8 T cells in ankylosing spondylitis. In TCRdb, the 5' RACE reads were re-called with MiXCR into one record per CDR3 protein. The sample consists of approximately 400,000 distinct CDR3 sequences, around 26% of them appearing once. What these receptors recognize is not known. Study conclusions and caveats: Eight highly homologous variants formed a TCR beta motif that appeared characteristic of ankylosing spondylitis blood.

What was sequenced was blood, either unsorted or a sorted T cell fraction (not recorded which). The origin of the receptors is a male donor with ankylosing spondylitis.

This clonotype was observed a handful of times. The CDR3 DNA follows: TGCAGTGCCCGAGTCAGCGGCCAAGAGACCCAGTACTTC. Its protein is CSARVSGQETQYF. The rearrangement joins TRBV20-1 to TRBJ2-5, with TRBD2 as a possible D gene (5 bases). V was shortened by 6 bases and J by 1 base, with 12 bases between the two germline ends. In germline, CDR1 is DFQATT, CDR2 SNEGSKA (reference sequence). This CDR3 spans 13 amino acids.

V and J are TRBV15 and TRBJ1-1; 10 bases align to TRBD1. With V trimmed by 1 base and J by 1 base, 3 bases remained unmatched. The CDR3 loop spans 16 amino acids. Germline CDR1 and CDR2: LNHNV and YYDKDF (reference sequence). CDR3 nucleotides: TGTGCCACCAGCAGAGGAGGACAGGGGGGGAACACTGAAGCTTTCTTT. Translation gives CATSRGGQGGNTEAFF.

The V call is TRBV12-3 or TRBV12-4, the J call TRBJ1-1, with a possible D match to TRBD1 (6 bases). Trimming took off 6 bases at V and 8 bases at J, with 22 bases between the two ends. The CDR3 runs 15 residues. As DNA, the CDR3 is TGTGCCAGCAGCATAAGGGGGGGGTTGGGACAAGAAGCTTTCTTT. Translation: CASSIRGGLGQEAFF.

This clonotype was detected a few times. The V call is TRBV4-1, the J call TRBJ2-2, with a tentative D call TRBD2 (5 bases). The V end lost 1 base, the J end lost 1 base, and 10 bases lay between the germline ends. Germline CDR1 reads MGHRA; CDR2 reads YSYEKL. The CDR3 contains 16 residues. In DNA, the CDR3 is TGCGCCAGCAGCCAAGCGAGGGTTAGGAACACCGGGGAGCTGTTTTTT. Amino acids: CASSQARVRNTGELFF.

This clonotype has only a few counts. The chain is built from TRBV3-1 and TRBJ2-7; D may be TRBD1 (6 bases). The germline gives CDR1 LGHDT, CDR2 YNNKEL (reference sequence). The V end was cut by 0 bases, the J end by 6 bases, with 12 bases between. This CDR3 is 14 amino acids long. The CDR3 loop is CASSQDVTGPEQYV. In DNA form, the CDR3 reads TGTGCCAGCAGCCAAGATGTGACAGGTCCCGAGCAGTACGTC.